This T cell receptor (beta chain) was sequenced in a study of blood T cell repertoires in COVID-19. Study background: The study drew acute and convalescent COVID-19 samples from the United States, Italy and Spain. The analysed material was cDNA or gDNA that came from T cells, B-cell-depleted T cells, or PBMCs.

This clone was picked up one time. In the study's own analysis: Nucleated cell counts were estimated from reference gene primer amplification. Libraries were prepared by immunoSEQ multiplex PCR; TCRdb keeps only in-frame clonotypes and omits some of them. V, J and clone size reflect that table, while D and trimming were determined from the DNA. The repertoire holds around 210,000 clones, approximately 86% seen once, with 0.9% to 0.95% in the top ten. In Seattle, patients joined the study during active infection and were tracked longitudinally. The sequence derives from a man aged 55 to 70 with COVID-19, enrolled during active disease. Sequencing used peripheral blood.

CDR3 bases: TGTGCCAGCAGTGTTGAGGGACTTGTAGGTAATGAGCAGTTCTTC. It yields the protein CASSVEGLVGNEQFF. V gene TRBV2 combines with J gene TRBJ2-1; D may be TRBD2 (6 bases). There are 15 residues in the CDR3. Germline V lookup: CDR1 SNHLY, CDR2 FYNNEI. The ends were cut back, 4 bases at V and 7 bases at J, with 17 bases in the middle.